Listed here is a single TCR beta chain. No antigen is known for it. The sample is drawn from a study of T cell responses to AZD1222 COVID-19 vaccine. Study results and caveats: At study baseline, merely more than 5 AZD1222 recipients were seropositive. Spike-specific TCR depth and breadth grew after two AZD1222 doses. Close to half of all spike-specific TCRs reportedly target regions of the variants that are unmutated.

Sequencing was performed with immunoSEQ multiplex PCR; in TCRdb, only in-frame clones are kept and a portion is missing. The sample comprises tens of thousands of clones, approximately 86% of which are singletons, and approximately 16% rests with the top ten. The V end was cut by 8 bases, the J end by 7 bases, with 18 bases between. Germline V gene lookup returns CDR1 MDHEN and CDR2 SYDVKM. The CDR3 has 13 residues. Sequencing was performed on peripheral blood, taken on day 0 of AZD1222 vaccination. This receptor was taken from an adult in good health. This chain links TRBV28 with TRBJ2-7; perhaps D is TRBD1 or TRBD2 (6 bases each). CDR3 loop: CASEWRGAKEQYF. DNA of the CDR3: TGTGCCAGCGAATGGAGGGGGGCTAAGGAGCAGTACTTC.